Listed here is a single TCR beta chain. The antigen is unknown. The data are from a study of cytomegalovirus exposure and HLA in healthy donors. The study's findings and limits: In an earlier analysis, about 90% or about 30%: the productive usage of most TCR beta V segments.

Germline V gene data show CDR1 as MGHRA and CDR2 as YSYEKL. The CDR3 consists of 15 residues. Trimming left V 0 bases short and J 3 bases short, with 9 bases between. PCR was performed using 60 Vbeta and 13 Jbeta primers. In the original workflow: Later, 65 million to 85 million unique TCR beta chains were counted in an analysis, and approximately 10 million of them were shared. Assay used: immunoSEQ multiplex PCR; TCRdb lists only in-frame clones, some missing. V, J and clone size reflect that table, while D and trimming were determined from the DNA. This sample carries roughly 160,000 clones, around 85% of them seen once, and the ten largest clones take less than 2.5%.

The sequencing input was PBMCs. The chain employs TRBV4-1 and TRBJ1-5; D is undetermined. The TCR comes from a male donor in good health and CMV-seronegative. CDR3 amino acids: CASSQDQRDNQPQHF. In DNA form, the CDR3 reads TGCGCCAGCAGCCAAGATCAGCGCGACAATCAGCCCCAGCATTTT.